This T cell receptor (beta chain) was recovered during a study of shared clonotypes between healthy human individuals (TCRdb year 2020). For the study in its entirety: The cohort comprised a couple of women and a few men aged 18 to 49 years. Different laboratories and diverse techniques were used to prepare libraries and sequence TCR repertoires, to increase sequencing depth and limit assay-specific biases. For each donor, three plates each were used for CD4 naive and CD4 memory, two plates were used for CD8 naive, and one plate was used for CD8 memory. The study deeply sequenced blood TCR repertoires of several healthy adults to estimate repertoire size and the extent of clonotype sharing between individuals. Between about 0.9 and 8.9 billion PBMCs per donor were obtained by leukapheresis. The study at large found these results: Larger estimated clonotype richness was generally found for naive subsets than for memory subsets. Pairwise subsampling led to the expectation that sequencing depth would affect the degree of clonotype sharing among donors. Higher generation probabilities were observed for clonotypes shared by all four sorted-subset donors than for non-shared clonotypes. When a few donors were compared, the shared fraction of clonotypes was around 5% for naive CD4, about 4% for naive CD8, 2% to 2.5% for memory CD4, and approximately 0.4% for memory CD8. The small number of donors limited the genetic and exposure-history diversity represented. Rarefaction of sorted-subset datasets indicated incomplete sequencing despite the large sequencing depth. Only blood was sampled, and tissue TCR repertoires likely differ from those in blood.

Measured from the cysteine to the phenylalanine, the CDR3 is 13 residues long. The read is trimmed to its CDR3 DNA, 39 bases read in frame from base 1. Cut back by 5 bases and 1 base, the V and J ends lie 8 bases apart. CDR1 and CDR2, looked up from the germline V gene (reference sequence), are MNHEY and SMNVEV. Comments on this clone: No cognate antigen has been identified for it. No quality values exist for individual bases; no much larger clone is one base distant. Different DNA sequences within this sample yield the same CDR3.

CD8 naive samples consisted of CD45RO-negative cells that were positively selected for CCR7, yielding a CD45RA+CCR7+ population without TemRA cells. Healthy HIV-negative adults with no recently reported acute infections or vaccinations were included as donors. Every donor was a Caucasian adult residing in Nashville, Tennessee, USA. Blood was obtained by leukapheresis, after which PBMCs were separated by Ficoll-Histopaque density gradient centrifugation and cryopreserved in liquid nitrogen vapor phase. Analytical flow cytometry was used to check the purity and quantity of each magnetically sorted T cell population. Genomic DNA was isolated from every sorted fraction and measured by UV absorbance on a Nanodrop 2000c. Using the deep immunoSEQ assay, TCR CDR3 regions were amplified from genomic DNA by multiplex PCR. For each cell subset, the extracted genomic DNA was distributed evenly across all wells of several immunoSEQ 96-well plates, and each plate served as one replicate. For sorted subsets, roughly 0.2 ug genomic DNA, equal to some 30,000 T cell genomes, was loaded into each replicate PCR. Purified libraries were measured with a Qubit 3.0 fluorometer, size-checked on a Bioanalyzer 2100, and measured again with the KAPA Library Quantification kit. Every immunoSEQ 96-well plate was sequenced on a separate single-read 150-cycle Illumina NextSeq 550 flow cell. Per the source publication's procedure: Because only junctional sequences without quality scores were contained in the immunoSEQ output, filtering matching that applied to full-length reads could not be performed. Sequences were annotated with PyIR, a Python wrapper for IgBLAST v1.9, using IMGT germline references to assign V/J genes and CDR3. Reads were filtered out if the reads had weak V/J assignments (E-value above 1e-6), no CDR3, stop codons, out-of-frame junctions, or ambiguous translated residues. V3J clonotypes were defined as sequences sharing an identical inferred V gene, J gene, and CDR3 amino acid sequence. Percentage overlap between repertoires was computed as shared unique clonotypes divided by the size of the smaller repertoire. Richness of each repertoire was evaluated using RTK rarefaction, the Chao1 estimator, and Recon v2.1 estimates of unobserved clonotypes. Generation probabilities were computed with OLGA for all TCRbeta clonotypes obtained by the gDNA method from several donors. Imported from immuneACCESS, the table was reduced by TCRdb to in-frame sequences with V and J called. These copies leave out some clones; in studies compared against another copy, an unresolved V gene accounts for under half, and the cause of the remainder is not known. Clone size and V and J calls were adopted from that table, with D and trimming inferred from the DNA. In this sample the table shows around 1.9 million clones, approximately 94% of which occur a single time. The ten largest make up more than 1.5% of the sample.

Recombination connected TRBV27 to TRBJ2-5; the D gene is unclear. The sequenced sample was naive CD8+ T cells from PBMCs. Read against the paper, the sample's cell subset or site label means: CD45RA+CCR7+. The source of this sequence is a man aged 18 to 29 in good health. Some clones in this sample may be carry-over from other donors' samples. The bases are TGTGCCAGCAGTCTCGTGAGCCAAGAGACCCAGTACTTC. Its protein product is CASSLVSQETQYF.